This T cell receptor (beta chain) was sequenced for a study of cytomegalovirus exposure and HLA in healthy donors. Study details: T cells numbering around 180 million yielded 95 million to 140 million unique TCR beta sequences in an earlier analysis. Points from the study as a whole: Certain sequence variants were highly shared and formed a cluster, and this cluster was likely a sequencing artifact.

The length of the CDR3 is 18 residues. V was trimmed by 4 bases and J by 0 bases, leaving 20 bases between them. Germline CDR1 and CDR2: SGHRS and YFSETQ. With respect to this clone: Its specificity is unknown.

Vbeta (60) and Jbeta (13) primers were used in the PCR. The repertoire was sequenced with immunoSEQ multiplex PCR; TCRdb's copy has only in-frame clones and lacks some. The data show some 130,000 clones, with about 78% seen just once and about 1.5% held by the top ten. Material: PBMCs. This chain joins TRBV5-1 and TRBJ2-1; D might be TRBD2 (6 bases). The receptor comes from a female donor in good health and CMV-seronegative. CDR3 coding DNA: TGCGCCAGCAGCCAAACCGCCCCGGGACTCAGCTCCTACAATGAGCAGTTCTTC. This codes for CASSQTAPGLSSYNEQFF.